The next 11 T cell receptor beta chains were all read from a single sample in a study of cytomegalovirus exposure and HLA in healthy donors (dated by TCRdb to about 2017). The method was the immunoSEQ multiplex PCR assay. For the multiplex PCR, a mixture combining 60 forward primers for TCR Vbeta segments and 13 reverse primers for TCR Jbeta segments was used. The table was pulled from immuneACCESS by TCRdb, which kept in-frame rearrangements only. Such tables lose some clones; where checked, under half of the loss comes from unresolved V genes, and the rest has no known cause. For this sample the table gives about 130,000 clones, of which approximately 70% were detected only once. The ten biggest clones cover approximately 4.8% of the sample. Sequenced sample: PBMCs. Receptors were obtained from a man in his 60s in good health and CMV-seropositive.

As DNA, the CDR3 is TGTGCCAGCAGTTCAGACAGAAGGTATGGCTACACCTTC. The encoded protein is CASSSDRRYGYTF. The chain uses TRBV28 and TRBJ1-2; TRBD1 might be the D (5 bases). From germline, CDR1 is MDHEN and CDR2 SYDVKM. This CDR3 has 13 residues. V lost 4 bases, J lost 5 bases, and 11 bases lay in between.

This clone turned up a few times. The CDR3 DNA reads as TGTGCCAGCAGCCTCTCCCTGGGACAGGGAAATGTAGGGGCTTTCTTT. Its protein is CASSLSLGQGNVGAFF. The V gene is TRBV4-2, the J gene TRBJ1-1; 9 bases match TRBD1. J gave up 11 bases and V 4 bases, and 17 bases lay outside the gene matches. This CDR3 has 16 residues. Germline V gene lookup returns CDR1 LGHNA and CDR2 YNFKEQ.

The chain links TRBV2 to TRBJ2-2; maybe TRBD1 (5 bases). This CDR3 spans 13 amino acids. Germline CDR1 SNHLY, CDR2 FYNNEI. Between the trimmed V and J ends, which lost 4 bases and 5 bases, there was a span of 8 bases. CDR3 in amino acids: CASSVDSTGELFF. The CDR3 DNA sequence: TGTGCCAGCAGTGTCGACAGTACCGGGGAGCTGTTTTTT.

This chain uses TRBV28 with TRBJ1-5; possibly TRBD1 for D (5 bases). The CDR3 runs 15 residues. Germline assignment: CDR1 MDHEN and CDR2 SYDVKM. V was clipped by 4 bases and J by 0 bases, with 10 bases between them. The CDR3 spells CASSYGGGSNQPQHF. The CDR3 DNA follows: TGTGCCAGCAGTTATGGGGGGGGTAGCAATCAGCCCCAGCATTTT.

The chain uses TRBV5-1 and TRBJ2-1; TRBD2 matches 7 bases. Trimming took 5 bases from V and 8 from J; bases not matched to a gene: 13. Per the germline V gene, CDR1 is SGHRS and CDR2 is YFSETQ. This CDR3 comprises 15 residues. CDR3 DNA: TGCGCCAGCAGTCGCGGGACTAACCCTTTGTATGAGCAGTTCTTC. It encodes CASSRGTNPLYEQFF.

This clone was observed a handful of times. The gene calls are TRBV15 and TRBJ2-1; 8 bases fit TRBD1. V lost 3 bases to trimming and J lost 3 bases; unmatched junction nucleotides: 4. This CDR3 has 15 residues. The germline V gene has CDR1 LNHNV and CDR2 YYDKDF (reference sequence). CDR3 sequence: CATSSQTGDYNEQFF. CDR3 bases: TGTGCCACCAGCAGCCAGACAGGGGACTACAATGAGCAGTTCTTC. Full variable domain (outside the CDR3, taken from reference TRBV15 and TRBJ2-1): DAMVIQNPRYQVTQFGKPVTLSCSQTLNHNVMYWYQQKSSQAPKLLFHYYDKDFNNEADTPDNFQSRRPNTSFCFLDIRSPGLGDTAMYLCATSSQTGDYNEQFFGPGTRLTVL.

The V and J genes are TRBV5-1 and TRBJ2-2, with D possibly being TRBD1 (6 bases). The CDR3 covers 14 residues. Germline V lookup: CDR1 SGHRS, CDR2 YFSETQ. Between the trimmed V and J ends, which lost 1 base and 3 bases, there was a span of 7 bases. CDR3 nucleotides: TGCGCCAGCAGCTTGTGGACAGACACCGGGGAGCTGTTTTTT. Translation: CASSLWTDTGELFF.

As DNA, the CDR3 is TGCGCCAGCAGCGGGATGGGGCCGGCATCTGGAAACACCATATATTTT. Its protein product is CASSGMGPASGNTIYF. The chain uses TRBV5-1 and TRBJ1-3, with D possibly TRBD1 on 5 matching bases. The V gene's germline CDR1 is SGHRS and CDR2 YFSETQ. V was clipped by 4 bases and J by 1 base, with 15 bases between them. CDR3 length: 16 residues.

The chain joins TRBV27 to TRBJ2-3; 9 bases match TRBD2. Germline-derived CDR1 and CDR2 are MNHEY and SMNVEV (reference sequence). V was pared by 8 bases and J by 6 bases, with 12 bases of the junction left unmatched. The length of the CDR3 is 15 residues. In DNA, the CDR3 is TGTGCCAGCGCCCCCGGGACTAGCCTTACTGATACGCAGTATTTT. It specifies CASAPGTSLTDTQYF.

This chain connects TRBV7-2 to TRBJ2-3; tentative D call: TRBD1 (6 bases). The CDR3 is 17 residues long. Germline V gene lookup returns CDR1 SGHTA and CDR2 FQGNSA. V was cut by 1 base and J by 3 bases, with 17 bases left in between. Here the CDR3 reads CASSLVSGRGRTDTQYF. The DNA of the CDR3 is TGTGCCAGCAGCTTAGTCTCGGGCAGGGGAAGGACAGATACGCAGTATTTT.

The gene calls are TRBV7-9 and TRBJ2-5; TRBD2 matches at 8 bases. The CDR3 covers 13 residues. Germline V gives CDR1 SEHNR, CDR2 FQNEAQ (reference sequence). With 10 bases clipped from V and 1 base from J, the junction kept 5 bases outside the gene matches. CDR3 bases: TGTGCCACAGAACGGGGGGGCCAAGAGACCCAGTACTTC. Residues: CATERGGQETQYF.